This is a list of T cell receptor beta chains from one sample in a study of CD8+CD57+ T cells in acquired aplastic anemia. One entry per CDR3 protein results from TCRdb running MiXCR on the reads. Altogether fewer than 200,000 distinct CDR3 sequences are present, about two thirds being singletons, with the ten largest covering 35% to 60%. The sequencing sample was made of sorted CD4+, CD8+, or CD8+CD57+ T cells (not recorded which) from PBMCs. These receptors were collected from a human donor with aplastic anemia. Both conserved end residues are trimmed from each CDR3.

TRBV5-5	TRBJ1-2	ASSTDNNYGYT
TRBV29-1	TRBJ2-1	SVASGRFEQF
TRBV10-3	TRBJ2-5	AISEPAGQTGETQY
TRBV7-9	TRBJ2-7	ASSHGAGGTYEQY
TRBV5-1	TRBJ1-6	ASSLMPEGNSPLH
TRBV7-3	TRBJ2-1	ASSLGQGAHNEQF
TRBV7-9	TRBJ2-7	ASSLGNEQR
TRBV29-1	TRBJ2-3	SVGTSGRTDTQY
TRBV7-9	TRBJ2-7	ASSLGLAIYEQY
TRBV29-1	TRBJ2-3	SVEQATDTQY
TRBV20-1	TRBJ2-2	SAEGREGTGELF
TRBV20-1	TRBJ2-7	SAYPGPSYEQY
TRBV20-1	TRBJ1-2	SARDWGHGYT
TRBV5-6	TRBJ2-3	ASSSPGHTDTQY
TRBV7-9	TRBJ2-5	ARWAGGTGETQY
TRBV5-8	TRBJ1-5	ASSPQGYSNQPQH
TRBV19	TRBJ2-5	ASRGSETQY
TRBV7-9	TRBJ2-1	ASSLGAGGQVEQF
TRBV29-1	TRBJ2-1	SAGQGEYNEQF
TRBV7-3	TRBJ2-1	ASSLFAGGTHNEQF
TRBV10-3	TRBJ2-3	AIGGGASTDTQY
TRBV4-3	TRBJ2-7	ASSQAASYEQY
TRBV24-1	TRBJ2-2	ATSDVRGSGELF
TRBV5-4	TRBJ1-2	ASSESAKGAPGYT
TRBV29-1	TRBJ2-3	SGDRADTQY
TRBV10-3	TRBJ2-7	AIRDGLDRIYEQY
TRBV7-9	TRBJ1-2	ASSRGGYGYT
TRBV6-5	TRBJ2-7	ASRDRDRYEQY
TRBV9	TRBJ2-2	ASSVDTGELF
TRBV2	TRBJ2-1	ASSGGLAGGNSYNEQF
TRBV6-1	TRBJ2-7	ASSELEQY
TRBV10-2	TRBJ2-7	ASSEGGVDYEQY
TRBV29-1	TRBJ2-2	SVGQGTSTGELF
TRBV15	TRBJ1-5	ATSRPARGTGWDGQPQH
TRBV7-3	TRBJ1-6	ASSLDQALSHSPLH
TRBV20-1	TRBJ1-1	SAREGMGATEAF
TRBV5-1	TRBJ1-6	ASSLEGLRSPLH
TRBV7-2	TRBJ1-2	ASSLGDRGLWGYT
TRBV7-9	TRBJ2-7	ASSFTLSYEQY
TRBV2	TRBJ1-5	ASSEGISNQPQH
TRBV29-1	TRBJ2-5	SVKRGDGETQY
TRBV4-3	TRBJ1-2	ASSQEVTAGRSGGYT
TRBV29-1	TRBJ2-3	SVVRTGGLDTQY
TRBV20-1	TRBJ2-1	SAPGSYYNEQF
TRBV7-9	TRBJ2-7	ASSSQGGIYEQH
TRBV25-1	TRBJ1-2	ASSIQGMSLYGYT
TRBV15	TRBJ2-1	ATSRDAWISYNEQF
TRBV24-1	TRBJ1-4	ATSDPRQGGEKLF
TRBV10-3	TRBJ1-2	AIPGQGAYGYT